Following are 22 T cell receptor beta chains from one sample sequenced in a study of cytomegalovirus exposure and HLA in healthy donors. A multiplex PCR was run with 60 Vbeta primers and 13 Jbeta primers. Method: immunoSEQ multiplex PCR; TCRdb's copy keeps in-frame clones and lacks some. Here the sample spans some 140,000 clones, 65% to 80% being singletons. The sequenced sample consisted of PBMCs. These TCRs come from a young woman in good health and CMV-seronegative.

The chain carries TRBV7-8 and TRBJ1-5; 7 nucleotides line up with TRBD1. V trimming: 5 bases; J trimming: 5 bases; junction bases outside the gene matches: 6. The CDR3 covers 14 residues. CDR1 is SGHVS and CDR2 is FQNEAQ in the germline V gene. The CDR3 DNA reads TGTGCCAGCAGCAGTACAGGGGCCCATCAGCCCCAGCATTTT. Its translation is CASSSTGAHQPQHF. The full variable domain, completed using reference TRBV7-8 and TRBJ1-5, is GAGVSQSPRYKVAKRGQDVALRCDPISGHVSLFWYQQALGQGPEFLTYFQNEAQLDKSGLPSDRFFAERPEGSVSTLKIQRTQQEDSAVYLCASSSTGAHQPQHFGDGTRLSIL.

J is TRBJ1-2 and V is TRBV30; 10 bases are a match to TRBD1. V dropped 8 bases and J dropped 0; count of bases not matched to a gene: 3. The germline CDR1 and CDR2 sequences are GTSNPN and SVGIG (reference sequence). The CDR3 has 13 residues. CDR3 nucleotide sequence: TGTGCCGGCGGACAGGGGGCTAACTATGGCTACACCTTC. This translates into CAGGQGANYGYTF.

The genes are TRBV5-4 and TRBJ1-2, with D unclear. Trimming removed 1 base at V and 8 bases at J, with 18 bases between. The V gene's germline CDR1 is SGHNT and CDR2 YYREEE (reference sequence). CDR3 length equals 15 residues. CDR3 sequence (DNA): TGTGCCAGCAGCTTGCCACCCTTCGACTACTGGGGCTACACCTTC. Amino acid sequence: CASSLPPFDYWGYTF.

This chain joins TRBV30 and TRBJ2-5; the D is unclear. CDR3 length: 12 residues. Trimming left V 3 bases short and J 1 base short, with 6 bases between. From germline, CDR1 is GTSNPN and CDR2 SVGIG (reference sequence). This CDR3 is CAWSLSQETQYF. The DNA of the CDR3 is TGTGCCTGGAGCCTTAGCCAAGAGACCCAGTACTTC.

The CDR3 coding sequence is TGTGCCAGCAGCCTAGCGGGGGGGACCGGGCAGTTCTTC. Translated, it gives CASSLAGGTGQFF. J is TRBJ2-1 and V is TRBV14; TRBD2 matches 11 bases. The CDR3 sequence is 13 residues long. V shed 4 bases, J shed 12 bases, and the junction held 5 bases outside the gene matches. Germline values: CDR1 SGHDN, CDR2 FVKESK. Using reference TRBV14 and TRBJ2-1 for the parts outside the CDR3, the full variable domain is EAGVTQFPSHSVIEKGQTVTLRCDPISGHDNLYWYRRVMGKEIKFLLHFVKESKQDESGMPNNRFLAERTGGTYSTLKVQPAELEDSGVYFCASSLAGGTGQFFGPGTRLTVL.

The CDR3 sequence is CAWNAEIAGTQYF. CDR3 DNA: TGTGCCTGGAACGCAGAAATAGCGGGGACCCAGTACTTC. This chain links TRBV30 with TRBJ2-5; TRBD2 aligns across 7 bases. Trimming removed 4 bases from V and 7 bases from J; junction bases left unmatched: 9. CDR3 length: 13 residues. Germline V gene lookup returns CDR1 GTSNPN and CDR2 SVGIG (reference sequence).

The chain combines TRBV5-1 with TRBJ2-2; D not resolved. CDR3 length equals 15 residues. Germline values: CDR1 SGHRS, CDR2 YFSETQ. V was shortened by 2 bases and J by 4 bases, with 12 bases between the two germline ends. DNA for the CDR3: TGCGCCAGCAGCTTTATAGAATCCGGCACCGGGGAGCTGTTTTTT. Amino acids: CASSFIESGTGELFF.

The chain employs TRBV18 and TRBJ1-2; no reliable D call. The CDR3 consists of 16 residues. In germline, CDR1 is KGHSH, CDR2 LQKENI. Trimming stripped 3 bases from V and 0 bases from J, with 14 bases between. The DNA of the CDR3 is TGTGCCAGCTCACCGGAGGCAGCGATTTCTAACTATGGCTACACCTTC. The encoded protein is CASSPEAAISNYGYTF.

The rearrangement uses TRBV5-1 and TRBJ2-5, with D hard to call. The CDR3 spans 13 residues. The germline gives CDR1 SGHRS, CDR2 YFSETQ. Trimming took off 0 bases at V and 5 bases at J, with 8 bases between the two ends. CDR3: CASSLDVSETQYF. CDR3 bases: TGCGCCAGCAGCTTGGATGTCTCCGAGACCCAGTACTTC. The complete variable domain, with remaining parts taken from reference TRBV5-1 and TRBJ2-5, reads KAGVTQTPRYLIKTRGQQVTLSCSPISGHRSVSWYQQTPGQGLQFLFEYFSETQRNKGNFPGRFSGRQFSNSRSEMNVSTLELGDSALYLCASSLDVSETQYFGPGTRLLVL.

The genes are TRBV2 and TRBJ1-1; tentative D call: TRBD1 (6 bases). Germline V gene data show CDR1 as SNHLY and CDR2 as FYNNEI. V was shortened by 8 bases and J by 1 base, with 11 bases between the two germline ends. The CDR3 sequence is 13 residues long. The CDR3 reads CASGSDRNTEAFF. DNA of the CDR3: TGTGCCAGCGGATCGGACAGGAACACTGAAGCTTTCTTT.

V usage is TRBV29-1 and J usage is TRBJ1-1, with no clear D. The V gene's germline CDR1 is SQVTM and CDR2 ANQGSEA. CDR3 length: 13 residues. Trimming took off 3 bases at V and 5 bases at J, with 13 bases between the two ends. CDR3 DNA sequence: TGCAGCGTTGAGGGAGGAGGGCGGACTGAAGCTTTCTTT. As protein: CSVEGGGRTEAFF. The whole variable domain, remainder taken from reference TRBV29-1 and TRBJ1-1, is SAVISQKPSRDICQRGTSLTIQCQVDSQVTMMFWYRQQPGQSLTLIATANQGSEATYESGFVIDKFPISRPNLTFSTLTVSNMSPEDSSIYLCSVEGGGRTEAFFGQGTRLTVV.

The J gene is TRBJ1-1, the V gene TRBV28, with D possibly matching TRBD1 (5 bases). CDR1 is MDHEN and CDR2 is SYDVKM in the germline V gene. The CDR3 has 14 residues. V was clipped by 6 bases and J by 3 bases, with 14 bases between them. The CDR3 protein is CASSALGRDTEAFF. In DNA, the CDR3 is TGTGCCAGCAGCGCTCTCGGCAGGGACACTGAAGCTTTCTTT.

V and J are TRBV10-1 and TRBJ2-1; no reliable D call. The CDR3 runs 14 residues. Per the germline V gene, CDR1 is WNHNN and CDR2 is SYGVQD (reference sequence). V lost 6 bases, J lost 6 bases, and 15 bases lay in between. CDR3 sequence: CASSRFEFPNEQFF. Written as DNA, the CDR3 is TGCGCCAGCAGCCGTTTTGAGTTTCCCAATGAGCAGTTCTTC.

This chain uses TRBV20-1 with TRBJ1-2, with D possibly being TRBD1 (6 bases). Trimming removed 6 bases at V and 5 bases at J, with 10 bases between. This CDR3 comprises 11 residues. Germline CDR1 is DFQATT and CDR2 is SNEGSKA (reference sequence). The CDR3 sequence: CSALTGYGYTF. In DNA form, the CDR3 reads TGCAGTGCCTTGACAGGTTATGGCTACACCTTC.

V usage is TRBV6-4 and J usage is TRBJ2-3, with 8 bases identical to TRBD2. V lost 5 bases to trimming and J lost 0 bases; unmatched junction nucleotides: 4. Per the germline V gene, CDR1 is MRHNA and CDR2 is SNTAGT. There are 15 residues in the CDR3. CDR3 nucleotide sequence: TGTGCCAGCAGTTCCAGCGGGGGTAGCACAGATACGCAGTATTTT. This gives the protein CASSSSGGSTDTQYF.

This chain links TRBV5-4 with TRBJ2-1; 10 bases line up with TRBD2. CDR1 and CDR2 from the germline V gene are SGHNT and YYREEE (reference sequence). Trimming removed 6 bases from V and 0 bases from J; junction bases left unmatched: 6. The CDR3 runs 16 residues. The CDR3 protein is CASINSGRSSYNEQFF. The CDR3 DNA follows: TGTGCCAGCATCAATAGCGGGAGGTCCTCCTACAATGAGCAGTTCTTC.

The CDR3 sequence: CASSSSGAAGTDTQYF. CDR3 in DNA: TGTGCCAGCAGCTCGTCAGGAGCGGCCGGCACAGATACGCAGTATTTT. The chain has TRBV5-4 and TRBJ2-3; a weak D match, TRBD2 (5 bases). The CDR3 runs to 16 residues. CDR1 and CDR2 from the germline V gene are SGHNT and YYREEE (reference sequence). Trimming took off 3 bases at V and 1 base at J, with 15 bases between the two ends.

The chain recombines TRBV30 with TRBJ2-7, with a possible D match to TRBD2 (7 bases). The CDR3 contains 13 residues. V was trimmed by 0 bases and J by 3 bases, leaving 9 bases between them. The V gene's germline CDR1 is GTSNPN and CDR2 SVGIG (reference sequence). This CDR3 is CAWSVGGDYEQYF. The CDR3 region has the DNA TGTGCCTGGAGTGTAGGGGGGGACTACGAGCAGTACTTC.

The chain recombines TRBV27 with TRBJ2-2; TRBD1 matches 8 bases. CDR1 MNHEY and CDR2 SMNVEV come from the germline V gene (reference sequence). V shed 10 bases, J shed 6 bases, and the junction held 7 bases outside the gene matches. This CDR3 spans 13 amino acids. Written as DNA, the CDR3 is TGTGCCACTTCGGACAGGGCTGCCGGGGAGCTGTTTTTT. Translating gives CATSDRAAGELFF.

The CDR3 DNA reads as TGTGCCAGCAGAAGACAGGTAGGTTACGAGCAGTACTTC. Its protein is CASRRQVGYEQYF. The chain carries TRBV13 and TRBJ2-7; TRBD1 is a possible D gene (6 bases). CDR3 length: 13 residues. Germline lookup yields CDR1 PRHDT and CDR2 FYEKMQ (reference sequence). Deletions cut 6 bases from V and 4 bases from J, with 13 bases between.

The chain carries TRBV5-4 and TRBJ2-5, with D maybe TRBD1 (6 bases). The CDR3 runs 15 residues. From germline, CDR1 is SGHNT and CDR2 YYREEE (reference sequence). Trimming removed 4 bases from V and 1 base from J, with 14 bases in between. The CDR3 nucleotides read TGTGCCAGCAGCCGCCGGTTCAGGGGCCAAGAGACCCAGTACTTC. Amino acid sequence: CASSRRFRGQETQYF.

The rearrangement uses TRBV6-1 and TRBJ1-3, with 7 bases aligning to TRBD1. J lost 7 bases, V lost 8 bases, and 11 bases had no gene match. CDR3 length: 14 residues. Per germline, CDR1 MNHNS and CDR2 SASEGT. CDR3 sequence (DNA): TGTGCCAGCCTTGAGGAGACAGGGAGGAACACCATATATTTT. This codes for CASLEETGRNTIYF.